The source of this T cell receptor beta chain is a study of T-cell memory formation after mild COVID-19. Study overall: TCR clusters largely stayed donor specific. Findings and limits, study-wide: Among clones contracting day 15 to 85, CD4/CD8 was balanced, whereas later expanders leaned CD4+.

One entry per CDR3 protein results from TCRdb running MiXCR on the 5' RACE reads. The sample includes approximately 150,000 distinct CDR3 sequences, roughly a fifth seen only once; the top ten take about 2.1%. Per the germline V gene, CDR1 is SEHNR and CDR2 is FQNEAQ (reference sequence). CDR3 length: 14 residues. Trimming took off 1 base at V and 2 bases at J, with 8 bases between the two ends. Worth noting for this clonotype: The antigen is unknown.

This receptor was identified in an adult woman who had mild COVID-19 (a few samples of this study predate the infection). Cell type and time point are not known. The chain couples TRBV7-9 to TRBJ2-5, with unresolved D. Source material: PBMCs or a T cell subset sorted from them (not recorded which). The CDR3 is CASSLVSVQETQYF. As DNA, the CDR3 is TGTGCCAGCAGCTTAGTTTCAGTGCAAGAGACCCAGTACTTC.